This entry concerns a single T cell receptor (beta chain). Its antigen remains unknown. Sequenced by immunoSEQ multiplex PCR; TCRdb stores in-frame clones only, minus some. The sample holds about 58,000 clones, about 86% seen once. The time point was: week 5, during vaccination. A 20-mer mutant IDH1 peptide at 300 ug was injected subcutaneously with topical imiquimod. This sample was taken from a study of a mutant IDH1 vaccine in newly diagnosed glioma. Across the study: Following radiotherapy alone, or alongside temozolomide cycles, vaccination was started after an interval of 4-6 weeks. Males made up 62.5% and females about 38% of treated patients, whose mean age was about 37 years. Points from the study as a whole: The occurrence of vaccine-induced immune responses was seen in 80% to 95% of patients. Seemingly, pseudoprogression had no relation to changes in the top peripheral T cell clonotypes.

The TCR was taken from a woman aged 45-65 years with glioma. The sequenced sample was PBMCs, obtained from a glioma patient whose treatment included an IDH1 peptide vaccine.

For the CDR3, the DNA is TGTGCCAGCAGTTACCCGGAGGGGGACCAAGAGACCCAGTACTTC. Residues: CASSYPEGDQETQYF. The chain uses TRBV6-6 and TRBJ2-5; either TRBD1 or TRBD2 may supply D (6 bases each). The V end was cut by 2 bases, the J end by 0 bases, with 10 bases between. CDR1 and CDR2 from the germline V gene are MNHNY and SVGAGI (reference sequence). This CDR3 is built from 15 residues.